These T cell receptor beta chains were read from a single sample in a study of regulatory T cells in long-lasting Graves disease. TCRdb re-called the multiplex PCR reads through MiXCR, storing one row per CDR3 protein. The sample carries roughly 500,000 distinct CDR3 sequences, 11% to 15% recorded once. The sample was also linked to a second study, of T cells in Graves' hyperthyroidism and ophthalmopathy.

Here the sequenced sample was peripheral blood mononuclear cells (PBMCs), taken at new diagnosis, from a patient treated with antithyroid drugs. Receptors were obtained from a woman in her fifties or sixties with Graves disease. CDR3s include the opening cysteine and the closing phenylalanine or tryptophan. A D gene is named only where the DNA matches it firmly. Size values are once, few and many counts, or a class for expanded clones, and some rows have none.

abundance,d_gene,v_gene,j_gene,CDR3aa,CDR3nt
many,-,TRBV12-3/TRBV12-4,TRBJ1-3,CASSYGYSGNTIYF,TGTGCCAGCAGTTACGGTTACTCTGGAAACACCATATATTTT
once,TRBD1,TRBV28,TRBJ1-2,CATGGYGYTF,TGCGCGACAGGGGGGTATGGCTACACCTTC
many,-,TRBV3-1,TRBJ2-5,CASSRLGGAETQYF,TGTGCCAGCAGCCGATTGGGGGGGGCAGAGACCCAGTACTTC
-,-,TRBV19,TRBJ1-3,CASSIHLWFQGNRDPGNTIYF,TGTGCCAGTAGTATCCATCTCTGGTTCCAGGGCAACCGTGATCCGGGAAACACCATATATTTT
many,TRBD1,TRBV2,TRBJ1-1,CASKGQAGTEAFF,TGTGCCAGCAAAGGACAGGCGGGCACTGAAGCTTTCTTT
many,TRBD2,TRBV27,TRBJ2-1,CASSLTLAAYNEQFF,TGTGCCAGCAGCTTAACGCTAGCGGCTTACAATGAGCAGTTCTTC
-,TRBD1,TRBV13,TRBJ2-2,CASSPETGTGLTGELFF,TGTGCCAGCAGCCCTGAAACCGGGACAGGGTTGACCGGGGAGCTGTTTTTT
-,-,TRBV11-2,TRBJ1-1,CASSWAGTNTEAFF,TGTGCCAGCAGCTGGGCGGGCACGAACACTGAAGCTTTCTTT
-,-,TRBV3-1,TRBJ2-7,CASSQVEYSYEQYF,TGTGCCAGCAGCCAAGTTGAGTACTCCTACGAGCAGTACTTC
-,-,TRBV27,TRBJ1-6,CASSLSSEAPSPLHF,TGTGCCAGCAGTTTATCGTCGGAAGCTCCTTCACCCCTCCACTTT
many,TRBD1,TRBV28,TRBJ1-1,CASISPDRGAEAFF,TGTGCCAGCATCTCCCCTGACAGGGGAGCTGAAGCTTTCTTT
-,-,TRBV11-2,TRBJ2-7,CASSLDGSHEQYF,TGTGCCAGCAGCTTAGATGGATCCCACGAGCAGTACTTC
many,-,TRBV30,TRBJ2-5,CAWDRPGTQYF,TGTGCCTGGGACCGGCCGGGGACCCAGTACTTC
many,-,TRBV27,TRBJ2-5,CASSLNVQGETQYF,TGTGCCAGCAGTTTAAATGTCCAGGGAGAGACCCAGTACTTC
many,TRBD1,TRBV24-1,TRBJ2-5,CATSGAGGQTQYF,TGTGCCACCAGTGGGGCAGGGGGACAGACCCAGTACTTC
many,-,TRBV19,TRBJ2-1,CASSRGTSYNEQFF,TGTGCCAGTAGTAGAGGGACATCCTACAATGAGCAGTTCTTC
-,-,TRBV5-1,TRBJ2-3,CASNFATSTDTQCF,TGCGCCAGCAATTTTGCAACTAGCACAGATACGCAGTGTTTT
-,-,TRBV9,TRBJ2-3,CASSVGSGSTGTDTQYF,TGTGCCAGCAGCGTAGGGTCGGGGAGTACGGGCACAGATACGCAGTATTTT
-,-,TRBV11-2,TRBJ2-3,CASSLKSFRGGSTDTQYF,TGTGCCAGCAGCTTAAAGTCTTTCCGGGGCGGGAGCACAGATACGCAGTATTTT
few,TRBD1,TRBV10-3,TRBJ1-1,CAIRRTGKNTEAFF,TGTGCCATCAGACGGACAGGGAAAAACACTGAAGCTTTCTTT
-,TRBD2,TRBV7-2,TRBJ2-7,CASSSVLAGGSYEQYF,TGTGCCAGCAGCTCAGTGCTAGCGGGAGGGAGCTACGAGCAGTACTTC
few,TRBD1,TRBV5-1,TRBJ1-6,CASSLERAGGGQSPLHF,TGCGCCAGCAGCTTGGAGAGGGCAGGGGGCGGACAATCACCCCTCCACTTT
many,-,TRBV28,TRBJ2-7,CASSPSAGLSYEQYF,TGTGCCAGCAGTCCCTCAGCCGGCCTCTCCTACGAGCAGTACTTC
many,-,TRBV19,TRBJ1-5,CASSIERTDQPQHF,TGTGCCAGTAGTATAGAACGTACCGATCAGCCCCAGCATTTT
many,-,TRBV2,TRBJ1-5,CASSEAKGFGQPQHF,TGTGCCAGCAGTGAAGCGAAAGGGTTCGGTCAGCCCCAGCATTTT
-,-,TRBV30,TRBJ1-3,CAWSVGASSGNTIYF,TGTGCCTGGAGTGTAGGGGCTTCCTCTGGAAACACCATATATTTT
many,TRBD1,TRBV6-1,TRBJ1-2,CASSVDRVDYGYTF,TGTGCCAGCAGTGTGGACAGGGTGGACTATGGCTACACCTTC